This T cell receptor (beta chain) was captured by sequencing in a study of neurological immune-mediated disorders. Whole-study results and caveats: The absence of any CDR3 amino acid sequence shared by expanded clones across subjects suggests that repertoires were private in all groups. In HTLV-1-associated myelopathy, TCR clonal expansion was greatest, and in multiple sclerosis it was least, below healthy controls.

The CDR3 length is 11 residues. The germline gives CDR1 SQVTM, CDR2 ANQGSEA. The V gene lost 0 bases and the J gene lost 7 bases, with 5 bases spanning the gap. Time point defined: longitudinal time-point 1 (baseline). One entry per CDR3 protein, called by TCRdb with MiXCR from the 5' RACE reads. The sample contains tens of thousands of distinct CDR3 sequences, roughly an eighth of which appear only once. This clonotype was found many times. Its antigen is currently unknown. The V call is TRBV29-1, the J call TRBJ2-3, with unresolved D. This clonotype was sampled from a female donor with HTLV-1-associated myelopathy (HAM/TSP). The sample was PBMCs. The CDR3 protein is CSVEDRNTQYF. In nucleotides, the CDR3 is TGCAGCGTTGAAGATCGAAATACGCAGTATTTT.